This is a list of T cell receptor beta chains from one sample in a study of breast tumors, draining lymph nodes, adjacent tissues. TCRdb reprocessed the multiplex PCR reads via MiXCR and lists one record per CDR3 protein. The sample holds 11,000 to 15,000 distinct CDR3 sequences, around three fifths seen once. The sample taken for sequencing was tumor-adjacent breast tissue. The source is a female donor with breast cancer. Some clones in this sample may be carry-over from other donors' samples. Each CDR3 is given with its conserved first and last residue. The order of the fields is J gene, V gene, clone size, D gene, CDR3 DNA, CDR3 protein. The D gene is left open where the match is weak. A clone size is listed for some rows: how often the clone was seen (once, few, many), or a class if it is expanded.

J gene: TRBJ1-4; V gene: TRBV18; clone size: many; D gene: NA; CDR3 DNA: TGTGCCAGCTCACGGGTATGGACTAATGAAAAACTGCTTTTT; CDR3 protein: CASSRVWTNEKLLF
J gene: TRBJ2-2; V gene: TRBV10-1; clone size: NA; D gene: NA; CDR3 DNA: TGCGCCAGCAGTTCCCGGACACCCTCGATCACCGGGGAGCTGTTTTTT; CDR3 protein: CASSSRTPSITGELFF
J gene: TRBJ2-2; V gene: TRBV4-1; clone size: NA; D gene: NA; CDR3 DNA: TGCGCCAGCAGCCCGATGGACCTAACCGGGGAGCTGTTTTTT; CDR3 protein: CASSPMDLTGELFF
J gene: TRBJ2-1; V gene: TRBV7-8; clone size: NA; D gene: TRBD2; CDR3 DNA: TGTGCCAGCAGCGGATTAGCGGGGGGCGGGAATGAGCAGTTCTTC; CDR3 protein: CASSGLAGGGNEQFF
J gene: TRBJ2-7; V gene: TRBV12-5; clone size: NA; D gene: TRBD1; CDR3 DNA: TGTGCTAGTGGTCCCCGGGACAGCGGCGAGCAGTACTTC; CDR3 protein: CASGPRDSGEQYF
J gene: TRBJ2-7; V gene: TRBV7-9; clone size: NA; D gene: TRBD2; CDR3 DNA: TGTGCCAGCAGCCTAGAGGCACGGGCGGGAGAAGAGCAGTACTTC; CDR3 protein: CASSLEARAGEEQYF
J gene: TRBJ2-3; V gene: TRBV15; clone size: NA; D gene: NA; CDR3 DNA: TGTGCCACCAGCAGAGTAACCTCGTTCGGAGATACGCAGTATTTT; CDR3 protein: CATSRVTSFGDTQYF
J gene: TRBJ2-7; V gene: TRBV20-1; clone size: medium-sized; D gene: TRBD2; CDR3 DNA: TGCAGTGCGCATGCGACTAGCGGGGCGTCCTACGAGCAGTACTTC; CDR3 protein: CSAHATSGASYEQYF
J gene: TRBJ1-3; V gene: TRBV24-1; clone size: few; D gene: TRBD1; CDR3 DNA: TGTGCCACCAGTGATGGAACCGGGACAGGGGCTGGAAACACCATATATTTT; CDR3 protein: CATSDGTGTGAGNTIYF
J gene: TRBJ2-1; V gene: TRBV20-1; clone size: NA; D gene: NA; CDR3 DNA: TGCGGTGCTAGTCCTCTCGGGGCCCTGGCGGAGCAGTTCTTC; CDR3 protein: CGASPLGALAEQFF
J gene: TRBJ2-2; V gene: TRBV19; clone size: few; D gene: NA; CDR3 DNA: TGTGCCAGTAGTATGGGTAGGACAGAGAACACCGGGGAGCTGTTTTTT; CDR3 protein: CASSMGRTENTGELFF
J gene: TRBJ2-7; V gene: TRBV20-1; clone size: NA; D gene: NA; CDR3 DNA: TGCAGTGCTAACCGTGCAGGGTCCGAGCAGTACTTC; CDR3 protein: CSANRAGSEQYF